This T cell receptor (beta chain) was found in a study of T cell repertoires in cytomegalovirus infection. Study information: Through public TCR beta signatures, both CMV infection and matching HLA type were indicated. Study findings and constraints: Predominance within the ex vivo response was attributable to HLA-C-restricted CMV-specific TCR beta clonotypes.

With 6 bases clipped from V and 5 bases from J, the junction kept 4 bases outside the gene matches. Germline lookup yields CDR1 ENHRY and CDR2 SYGVKD. The CDR3 length is 14 residues. As to this clonotype: Its target is not known.

TCRdb redid the calling of the reads with MiXCR, one entry per CDR3 protein. This sample has approximately 160,000 distinct CDR3 sequences, with more than 15% found just once. This clonotype originated in a human donor in good health (CMV status not recorded). Some clones in this sample may be carry-over from other donors' samples. Material for sequencing was CD8+ T cells from PBMCs. V usage is TRBV10-3 and J usage is TRBJ2-7; 13 bases map to TRBD2. The CDR3 DNA reads as TGTGCCATCAGCACTAGCGGGGGGGCCCACGAGCAGTACTTC. It translates to CAISTSGGAHEQYF.